This T cell receptor (beta chain) was retrieved from a study of blood T cell repertoires in COVID-19. Trimming stripped 2 bases from V and 6 bases from J, with 8 bases between. The CDR3 is 12 residues long. Per the authors' pipeline: Amplification from reference gene primers served as the basis for estimated nucleated cell counts. The assay was immunoSEQ multiplex PCR, and TCRdb's table has in-frame clones only and misses some. The V and J calls and clone size come from that table; D and trimming were worked out from the DNA. The sample lists roughly 100,000 clones, around 87% occurring once. This chain joins TRBV12-3 or TRBV12-4 and TRBJ2-7; tentatively, D is TRBD1 (5 bases). This clonotype was sampled from a human donor in a cohort sampled during active COVID-19. Material for sequencing was peripheral blood. The CDR3, as DNA: TGTGCCAGCAGTTTACAGGGCTCCGAGCAGTACTTC. Translated, it gives CASSLQGSEQYF.